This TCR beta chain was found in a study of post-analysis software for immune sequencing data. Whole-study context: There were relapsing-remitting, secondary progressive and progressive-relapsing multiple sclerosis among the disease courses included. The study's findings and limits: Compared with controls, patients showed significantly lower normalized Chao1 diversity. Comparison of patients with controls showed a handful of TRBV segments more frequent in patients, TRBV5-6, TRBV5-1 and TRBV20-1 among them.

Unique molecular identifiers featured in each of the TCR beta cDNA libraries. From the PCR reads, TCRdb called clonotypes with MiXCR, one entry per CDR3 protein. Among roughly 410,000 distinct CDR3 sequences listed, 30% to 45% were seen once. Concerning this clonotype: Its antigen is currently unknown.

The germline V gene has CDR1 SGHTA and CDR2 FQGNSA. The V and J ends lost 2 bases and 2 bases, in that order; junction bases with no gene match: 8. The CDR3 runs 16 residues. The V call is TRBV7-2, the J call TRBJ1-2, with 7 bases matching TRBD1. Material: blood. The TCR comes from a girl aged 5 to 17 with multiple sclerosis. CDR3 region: CASSLQSGTANYGYTF. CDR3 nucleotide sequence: TGTGCCAGCAGCTTACAATCCGGGACAGCCAACTATGGCTACACCTTC.